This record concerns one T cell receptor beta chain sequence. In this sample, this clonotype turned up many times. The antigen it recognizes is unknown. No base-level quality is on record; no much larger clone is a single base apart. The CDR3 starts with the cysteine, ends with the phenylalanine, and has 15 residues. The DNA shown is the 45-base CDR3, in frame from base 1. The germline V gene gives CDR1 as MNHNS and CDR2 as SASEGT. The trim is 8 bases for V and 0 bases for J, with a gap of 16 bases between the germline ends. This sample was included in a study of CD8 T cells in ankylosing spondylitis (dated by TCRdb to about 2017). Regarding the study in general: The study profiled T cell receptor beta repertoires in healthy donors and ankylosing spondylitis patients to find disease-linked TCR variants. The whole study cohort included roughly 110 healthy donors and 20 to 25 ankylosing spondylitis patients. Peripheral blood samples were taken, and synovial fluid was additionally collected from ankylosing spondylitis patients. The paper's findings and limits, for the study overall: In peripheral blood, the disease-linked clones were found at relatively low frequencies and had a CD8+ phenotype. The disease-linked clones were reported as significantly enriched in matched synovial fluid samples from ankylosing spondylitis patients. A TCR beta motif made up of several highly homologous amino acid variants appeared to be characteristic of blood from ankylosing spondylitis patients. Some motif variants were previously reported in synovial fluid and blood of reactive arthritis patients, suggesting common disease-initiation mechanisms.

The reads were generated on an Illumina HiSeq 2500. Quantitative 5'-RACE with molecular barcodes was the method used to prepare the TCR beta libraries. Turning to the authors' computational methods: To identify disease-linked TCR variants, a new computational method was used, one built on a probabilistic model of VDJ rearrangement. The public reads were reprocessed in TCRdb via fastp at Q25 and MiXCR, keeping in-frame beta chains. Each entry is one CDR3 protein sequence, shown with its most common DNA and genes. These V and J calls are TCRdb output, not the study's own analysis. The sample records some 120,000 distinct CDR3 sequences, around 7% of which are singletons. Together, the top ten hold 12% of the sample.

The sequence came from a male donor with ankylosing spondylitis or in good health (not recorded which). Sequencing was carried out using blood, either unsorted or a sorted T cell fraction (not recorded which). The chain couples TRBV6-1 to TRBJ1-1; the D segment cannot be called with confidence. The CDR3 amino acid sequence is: CASFPARQMNTEAFF. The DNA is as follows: TGTGCCAGCTTTCCTGCCCGGCAGATGAACACTGAAGCTTTCTTT.